This TCR beta chain was documented in a study of shared clonotypes between healthy human individuals. V shed 6 bases, J shed 3 bases, and the junction held 9 bases outside the gene matches. The CDR3 contains 15 residues. Germline CDR1 and CDR2: ENHRY and SYGVKD. As handled by the study authors: Filtering differed, since immunoSEQ gave only junction sequences and no quality scores. Repertoires were generated with immunoSEQ multiplex PCR, while TCRdb's copy carries only in-frame clones and drops some. That table furnishes V, J and clone size, whereas the DNA furnished D and trimming. The sample includes roughly 1,000,000 clones, around 78% of them seen just once.

This sequence was found in a man between 18 and 29 years old in good health. Some clones in this sample may be carry-over from other donors' samples. The chain joins TRBV10-3 to TRBJ1-1; TRBD1 aligns across 8 bases. Sequenced: memory CD4+ T cells from PBMCs. Subset indicated: CD45RA-negative fraction. CDR3 amino acids: CAIRAATGEYTEAFF. The CDR3 DNA reads as TGTGCCATCAGAGCCGCGACAGGGGAATACACTGAAGCTTTCTTT.